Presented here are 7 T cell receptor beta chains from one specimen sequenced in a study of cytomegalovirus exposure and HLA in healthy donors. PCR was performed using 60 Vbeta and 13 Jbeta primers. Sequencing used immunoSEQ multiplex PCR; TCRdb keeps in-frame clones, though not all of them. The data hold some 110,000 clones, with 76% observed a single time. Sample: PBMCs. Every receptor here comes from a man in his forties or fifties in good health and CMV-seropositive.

CDR3 region: CASSLGDSGNYEQYF. In DNA form, the CDR3 reads TGTGCCAGCAGCCTAGGAGATAGCGGAAATTACGAGCAGTACTTC. This chain links TRBV7-6 with TRBJ2-7; possibly TRBD2 for D (6 bases). Trimming took 5 bases from V and 4 from J, leaving 18 bases between them. Germline CDR1 reads SGHVS; CDR2 reads FNYEAQ. This CDR3 is built from 15 residues.

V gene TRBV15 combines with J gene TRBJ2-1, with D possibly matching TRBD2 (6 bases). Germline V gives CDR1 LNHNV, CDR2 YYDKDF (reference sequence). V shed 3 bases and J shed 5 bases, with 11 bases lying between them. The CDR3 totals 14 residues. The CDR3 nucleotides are TGTGCCACCAGCAGGATAGTAGCGGACAATGAGCAGTTCTTC. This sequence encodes CATSRIVADNEQFF.

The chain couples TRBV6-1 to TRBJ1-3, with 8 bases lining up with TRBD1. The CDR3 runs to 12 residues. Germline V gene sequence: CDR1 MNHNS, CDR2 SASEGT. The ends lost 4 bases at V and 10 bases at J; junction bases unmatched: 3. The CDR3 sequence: CASSGTGWTIYF. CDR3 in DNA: TGTGCCAGCAGTGGGACAGGGTGGACCATATATTTT.

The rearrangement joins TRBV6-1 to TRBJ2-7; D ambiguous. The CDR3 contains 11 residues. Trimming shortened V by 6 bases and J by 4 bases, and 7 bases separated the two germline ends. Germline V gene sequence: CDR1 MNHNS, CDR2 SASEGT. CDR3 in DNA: TGTGCCAGCAGCTCTAGGTACGAGCAGTACTTC. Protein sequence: CASSSRYEQYF.

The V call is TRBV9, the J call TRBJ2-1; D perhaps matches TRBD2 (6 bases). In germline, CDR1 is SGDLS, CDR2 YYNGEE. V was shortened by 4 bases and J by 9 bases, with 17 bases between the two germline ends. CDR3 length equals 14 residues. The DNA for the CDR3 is TGTGCCAGCAGCTTCCTACGGGAGAAGGGTGAGCAGTTCTTC. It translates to CASSFLREKGEQFF.

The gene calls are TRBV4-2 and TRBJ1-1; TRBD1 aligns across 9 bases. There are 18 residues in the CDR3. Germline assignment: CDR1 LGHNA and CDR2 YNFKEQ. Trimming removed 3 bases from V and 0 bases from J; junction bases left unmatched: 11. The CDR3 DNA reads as TGTGCCAGCAGCCAGCCTCCTCGGACAGGGGACATGAACACTGAAGCTTTCTTT. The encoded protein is CASSQPPRTGDMNTEAFF.

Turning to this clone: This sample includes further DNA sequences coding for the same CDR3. The CDR3 nucleotides read TGTGCCAGCAGTTCTACTGCAGGGCGGCCGCAGTACTTC. Encoded protein: CASSSTAGRPQYF. The chain couples TRBV7-6 to TRBJ2-7; the D gene is possibly TRBD1 (5 bases). CDR1 and CDR2 (germline): SGHVS, FNYEAQ. CDR3 length: 13 residues. Trimming removed 6 bases from V and 9 bases from J, with 18 bases in between.